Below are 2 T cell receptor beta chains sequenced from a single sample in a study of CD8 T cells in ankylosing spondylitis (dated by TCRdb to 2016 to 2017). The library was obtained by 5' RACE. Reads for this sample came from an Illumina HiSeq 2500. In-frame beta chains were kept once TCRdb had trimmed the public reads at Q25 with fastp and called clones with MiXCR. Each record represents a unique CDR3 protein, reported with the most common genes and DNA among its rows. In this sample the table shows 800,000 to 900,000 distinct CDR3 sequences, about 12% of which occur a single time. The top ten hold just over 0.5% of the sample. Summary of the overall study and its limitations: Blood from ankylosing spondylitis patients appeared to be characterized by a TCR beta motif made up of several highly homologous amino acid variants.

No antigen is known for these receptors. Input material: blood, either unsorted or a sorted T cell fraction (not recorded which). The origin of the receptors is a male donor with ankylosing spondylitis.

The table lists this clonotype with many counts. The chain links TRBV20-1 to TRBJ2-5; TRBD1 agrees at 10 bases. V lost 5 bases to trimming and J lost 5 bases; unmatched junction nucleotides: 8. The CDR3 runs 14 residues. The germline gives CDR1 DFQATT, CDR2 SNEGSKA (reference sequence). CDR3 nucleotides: TGCAGTGCTGCGGACAGGGGGTCTACGGAGACCCAGTACTTC. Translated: CSAADRGSTETQYF.

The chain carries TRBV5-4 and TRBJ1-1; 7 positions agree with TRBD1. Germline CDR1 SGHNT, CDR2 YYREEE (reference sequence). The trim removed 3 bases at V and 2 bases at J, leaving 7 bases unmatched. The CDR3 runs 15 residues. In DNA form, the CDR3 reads TGTGCCAGCAGCTCTAACCGACAGGGAAACACTGAAGCTTTCTTT. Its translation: CASSSNRQGNTEAFF. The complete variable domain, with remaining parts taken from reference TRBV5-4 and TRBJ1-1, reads ETGVTQSPTHLIKTRGQQVTLRCSSQSGHNTVSWYQQALGQGPQFIFQYYREEENGRGNFPPRFSGLQFPNYSSELNVNALELDDSALYLCASSSNRQGNTEAFFGQGTRLTVV.